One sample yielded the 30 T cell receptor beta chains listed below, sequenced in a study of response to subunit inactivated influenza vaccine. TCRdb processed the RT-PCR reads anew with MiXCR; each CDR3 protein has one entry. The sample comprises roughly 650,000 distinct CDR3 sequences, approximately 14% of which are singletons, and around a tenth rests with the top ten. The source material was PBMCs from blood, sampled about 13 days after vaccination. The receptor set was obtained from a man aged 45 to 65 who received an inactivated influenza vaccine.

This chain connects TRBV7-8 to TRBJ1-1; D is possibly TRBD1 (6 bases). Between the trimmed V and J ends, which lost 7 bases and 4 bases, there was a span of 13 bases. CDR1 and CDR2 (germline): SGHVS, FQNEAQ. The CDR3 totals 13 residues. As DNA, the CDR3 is TGTGCCAGCAATGGGCACAGGGCCACTGAAGCTTTCTTT. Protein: CASNGHRATEAFF. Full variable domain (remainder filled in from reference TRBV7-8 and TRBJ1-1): GAGVSQSPRYKVAKRGQDVALRCDPISGHVSLFWYQQALGQGPEFLTYFQNEAQLDKSGLPSDRFFAERPEGSVSTLKIQRTQQEDSAVYLCASNGHRATEAFFGQGTRLTVV.

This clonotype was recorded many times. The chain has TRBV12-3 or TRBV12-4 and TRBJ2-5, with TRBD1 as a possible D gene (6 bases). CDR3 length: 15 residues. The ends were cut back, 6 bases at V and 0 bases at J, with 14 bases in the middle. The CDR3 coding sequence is TGTGCCAGCAGCCCAGAGACAGGATACCAAGAGACCCAGTACTTC. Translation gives CASSPETGYQETQYF.

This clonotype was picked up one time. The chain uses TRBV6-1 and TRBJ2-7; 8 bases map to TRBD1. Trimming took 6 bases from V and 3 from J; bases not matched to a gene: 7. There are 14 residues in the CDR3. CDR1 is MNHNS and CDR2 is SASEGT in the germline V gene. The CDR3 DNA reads TGTGCCAGCAGGGTCGGGACAGGCCACTACGAGCAGTACTTC. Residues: CASRVGTGHYEQYF.

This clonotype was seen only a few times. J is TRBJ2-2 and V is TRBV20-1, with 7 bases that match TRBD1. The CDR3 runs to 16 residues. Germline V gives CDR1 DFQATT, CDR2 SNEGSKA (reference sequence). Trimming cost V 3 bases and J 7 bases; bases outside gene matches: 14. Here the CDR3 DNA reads TGCAGTGCTAGCCAGGCACAGGGGCCTATGGGCGGGGAGCTGTTTTTT. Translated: CSASQAQGPMGGELFF.

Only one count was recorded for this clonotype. The CDR3, as DNA: TGTGCCAGCAGGGGCCTGAGGACCGGGGAGCTGTTTTTT. It is translated as CASRGLRTGELFF. The chain combines TRBV5-5 with TRBJ2-2; no firm D call. V was clipped by 5 bases and J by 5 bases, with 10 bases between them. CDR1 and CDR2 (germline): SGHKS, YYEKEE (reference sequence). The CDR3 runs 13 residues.

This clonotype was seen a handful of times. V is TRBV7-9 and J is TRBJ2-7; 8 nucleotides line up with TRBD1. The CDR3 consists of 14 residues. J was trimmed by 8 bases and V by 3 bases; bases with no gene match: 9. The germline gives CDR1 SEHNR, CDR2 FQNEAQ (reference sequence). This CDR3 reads CASSLTGQGAKQYF. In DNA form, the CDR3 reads TGTGCCAGCAGCTTGACCGGACAGGGCGCTAAGCAGTACTTC.

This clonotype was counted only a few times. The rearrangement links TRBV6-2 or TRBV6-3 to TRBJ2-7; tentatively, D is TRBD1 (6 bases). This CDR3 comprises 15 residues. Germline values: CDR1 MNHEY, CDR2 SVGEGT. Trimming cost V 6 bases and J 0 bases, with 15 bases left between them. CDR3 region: CASRPPTGLSYEQYF. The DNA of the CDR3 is TGTGCCAGCAGGCCACCGACAGGCCTCTCCTACGAGCAGTACTTC.

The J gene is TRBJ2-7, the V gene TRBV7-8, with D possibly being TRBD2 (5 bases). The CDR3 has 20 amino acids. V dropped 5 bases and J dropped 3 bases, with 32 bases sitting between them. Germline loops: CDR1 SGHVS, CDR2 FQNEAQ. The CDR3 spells CASSPNRMQRTRLRDYEQYF. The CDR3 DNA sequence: TGTGCCAGCAGCCCCAATCGAATGCAGCGTACGAGACTAAGAGACTACGAGCAGTACTTC.

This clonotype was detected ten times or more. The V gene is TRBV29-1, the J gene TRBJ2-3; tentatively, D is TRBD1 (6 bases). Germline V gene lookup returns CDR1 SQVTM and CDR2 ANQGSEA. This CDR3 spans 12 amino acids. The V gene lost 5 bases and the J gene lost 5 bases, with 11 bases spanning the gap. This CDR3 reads CSVYPRGDTQYF. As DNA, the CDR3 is TGCAGCGTTTACCCCAGGGGAGATACGCAGTATTTT.

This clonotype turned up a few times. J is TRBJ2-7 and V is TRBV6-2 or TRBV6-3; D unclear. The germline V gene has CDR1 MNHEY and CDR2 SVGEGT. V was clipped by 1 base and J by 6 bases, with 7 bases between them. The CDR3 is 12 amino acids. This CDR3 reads CASSYLALEQYF. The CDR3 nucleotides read TGTGCCAGCAGTTACTTGGCTCTCGAGCAGTACTTC.

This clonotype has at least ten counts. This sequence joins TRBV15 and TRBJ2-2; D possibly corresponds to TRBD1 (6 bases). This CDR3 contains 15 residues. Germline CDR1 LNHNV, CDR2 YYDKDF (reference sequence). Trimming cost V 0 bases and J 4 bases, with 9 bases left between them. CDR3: CATSRDPQGTGELFF. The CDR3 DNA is TGTGCCACCAGCAGAGATCCACAGGGCACCGGGGAGCTGTTTTTT.

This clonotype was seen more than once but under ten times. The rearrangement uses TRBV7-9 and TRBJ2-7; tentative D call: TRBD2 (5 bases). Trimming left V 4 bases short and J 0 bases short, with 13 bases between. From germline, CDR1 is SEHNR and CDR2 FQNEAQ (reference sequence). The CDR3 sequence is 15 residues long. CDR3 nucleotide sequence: TGTGCCAGCAGCTCCCTAAGGGAGATCTCCTACGAGCAGTACTTC. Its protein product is CASSSLREISYEQYF.

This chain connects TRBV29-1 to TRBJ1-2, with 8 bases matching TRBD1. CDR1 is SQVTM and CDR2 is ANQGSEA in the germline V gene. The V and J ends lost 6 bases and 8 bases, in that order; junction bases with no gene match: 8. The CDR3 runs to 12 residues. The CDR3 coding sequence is TGCAGCGTGGGGCAGGGGGCTGGCGGCTACACCTTC. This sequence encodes CSVGQGAGGYTF.

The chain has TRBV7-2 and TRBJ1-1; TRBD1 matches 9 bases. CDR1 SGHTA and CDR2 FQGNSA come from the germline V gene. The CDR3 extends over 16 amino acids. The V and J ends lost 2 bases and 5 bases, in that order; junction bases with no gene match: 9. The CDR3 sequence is CASSLHRGRLGTEAFF. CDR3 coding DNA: TGTGCCAGCAGCTTACACAGGGGGCGTCTCGGGACTGAAGCTTTCTTT.

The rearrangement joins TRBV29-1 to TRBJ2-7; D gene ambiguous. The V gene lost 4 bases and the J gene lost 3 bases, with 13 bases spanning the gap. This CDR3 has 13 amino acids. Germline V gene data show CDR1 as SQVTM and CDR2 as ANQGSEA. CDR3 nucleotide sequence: TGCAGCGTTGGGGGAAGGCTTGTCTACGAGCAGTACTTC. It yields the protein CSVGGRLVYEQYF.

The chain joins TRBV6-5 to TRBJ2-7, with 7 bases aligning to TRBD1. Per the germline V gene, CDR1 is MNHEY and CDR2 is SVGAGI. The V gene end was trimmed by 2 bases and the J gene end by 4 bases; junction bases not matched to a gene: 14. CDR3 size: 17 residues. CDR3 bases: TGTGCCAGCAGTTACGAACAGGGGCTTCGGCTCGGATACGAGCAGTACTTC. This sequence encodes CASSYEQGLRLGYEQYF.

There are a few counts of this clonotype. The DNA for the CDR3 is TGTGCCACCAGCAGAAGGACAGGATGGAACACCGGGGAGCTGTTTTTT. Protein product: CATSRRTGWNTGELFF. The chain uses TRBV15 and TRBJ2-2, with 7 positions matching TRBD1. The ends lost 2 bases at V and 1 base at J; junction bases unmatched: 4. The CDR3 length is 16 residues. Germline V CDR1 and CDR2: LNHNV, YYDKDF (reference sequence).

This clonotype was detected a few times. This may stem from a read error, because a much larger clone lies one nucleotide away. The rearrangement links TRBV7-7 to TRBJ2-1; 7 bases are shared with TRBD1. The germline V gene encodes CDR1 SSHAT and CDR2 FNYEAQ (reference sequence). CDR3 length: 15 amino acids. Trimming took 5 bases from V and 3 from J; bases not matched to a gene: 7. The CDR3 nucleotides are TGTGCCAGCAGCCAGGGACAGAGTAACTACAATGAGCAGTTCTTC. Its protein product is CASSQGQSNYNEQFF.

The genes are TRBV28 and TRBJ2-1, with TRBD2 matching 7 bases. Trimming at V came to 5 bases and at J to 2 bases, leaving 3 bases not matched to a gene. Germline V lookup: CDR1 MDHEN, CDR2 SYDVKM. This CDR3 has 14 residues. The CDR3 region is CASSPAGAYNEQFF. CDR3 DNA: TGTGCCAGCAGTCCCGCGGGGGCCTACAATGAGCAGTTCTTC.

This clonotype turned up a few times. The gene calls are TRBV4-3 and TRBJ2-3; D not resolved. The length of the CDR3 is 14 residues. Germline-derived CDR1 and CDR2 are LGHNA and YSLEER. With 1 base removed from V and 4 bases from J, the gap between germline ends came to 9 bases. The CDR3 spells CASSQGLGSDTQYF. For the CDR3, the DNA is TGCGCCAGCAGCCAAGGCTTAGGATCAGATACGCAGTATTTT.

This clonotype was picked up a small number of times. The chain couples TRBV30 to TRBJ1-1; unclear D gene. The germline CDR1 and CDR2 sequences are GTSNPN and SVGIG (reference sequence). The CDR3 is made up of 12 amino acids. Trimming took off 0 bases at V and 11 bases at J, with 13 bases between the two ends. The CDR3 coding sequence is TGTGCCTGGAGTGTACACCGAGGGCACGCTTTCTTT. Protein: CAWSVHRGHAFF.

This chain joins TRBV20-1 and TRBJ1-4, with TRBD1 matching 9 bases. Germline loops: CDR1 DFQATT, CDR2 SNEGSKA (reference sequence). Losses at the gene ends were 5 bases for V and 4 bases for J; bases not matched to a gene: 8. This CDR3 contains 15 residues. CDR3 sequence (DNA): TGCAGTGCTCGGGGACAGGGTGGGAATAATGAAAAACTGTTTTTT. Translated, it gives CSARGQGGNNEKLFF.

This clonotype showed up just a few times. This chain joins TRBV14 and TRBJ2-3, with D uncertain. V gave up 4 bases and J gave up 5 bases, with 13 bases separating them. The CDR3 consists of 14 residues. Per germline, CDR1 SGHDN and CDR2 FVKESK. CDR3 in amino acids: CASSRTGPKDTQYF. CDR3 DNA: TGTGCCAGCAGCCGGACCGGACCTAAAGATACGCAGTATTTT.

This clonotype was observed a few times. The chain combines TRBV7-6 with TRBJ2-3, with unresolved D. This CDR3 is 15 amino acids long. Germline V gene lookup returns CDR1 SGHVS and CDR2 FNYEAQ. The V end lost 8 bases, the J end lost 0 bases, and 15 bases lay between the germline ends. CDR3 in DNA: TGTGCCAGCTCAATGGGCGGAACTAGCACAGATACGCAGTATTTT. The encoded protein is CASSMGGTSTDTQYF.

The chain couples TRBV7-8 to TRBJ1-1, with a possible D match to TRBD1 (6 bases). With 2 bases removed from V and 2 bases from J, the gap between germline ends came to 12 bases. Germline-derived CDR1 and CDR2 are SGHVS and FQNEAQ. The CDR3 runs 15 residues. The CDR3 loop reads CASSLKWTANTEAFF. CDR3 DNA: TGTGCCAGCAGCTTAAAGTGGACAGCAAACACTGAAGCTTTCTTT.

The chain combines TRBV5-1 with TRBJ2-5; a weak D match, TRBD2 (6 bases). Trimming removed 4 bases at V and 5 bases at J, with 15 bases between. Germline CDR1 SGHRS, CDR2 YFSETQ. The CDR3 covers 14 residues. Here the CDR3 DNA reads TGCGCCAGCAGCGGGTACGGACGGGGGGAGACCCAGTACTTC. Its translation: CASSGYGRGETQYF.

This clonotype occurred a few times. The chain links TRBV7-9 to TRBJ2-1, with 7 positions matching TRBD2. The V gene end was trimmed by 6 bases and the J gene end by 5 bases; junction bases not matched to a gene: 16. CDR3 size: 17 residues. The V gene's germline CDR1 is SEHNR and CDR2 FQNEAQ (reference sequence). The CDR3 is CASRRGARTGGNNEQFF. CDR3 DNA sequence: TGTGCCAGCAGGCGCGGGGCCCGTACGGGGGGAAACAATGAGCAGTTCTTC.

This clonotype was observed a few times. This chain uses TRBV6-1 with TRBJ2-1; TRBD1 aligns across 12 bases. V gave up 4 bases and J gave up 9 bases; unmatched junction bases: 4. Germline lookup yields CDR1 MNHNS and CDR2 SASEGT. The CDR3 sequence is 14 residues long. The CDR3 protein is CASSAGTGGIEQFF. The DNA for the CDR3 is TGTGCCAGCAGTGCCGGGACAGGGGGCATTGAGCAGTTCTTC.

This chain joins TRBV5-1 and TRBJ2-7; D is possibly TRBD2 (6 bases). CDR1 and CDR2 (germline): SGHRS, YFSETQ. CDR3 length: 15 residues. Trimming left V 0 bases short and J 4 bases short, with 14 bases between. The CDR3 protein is CASSLEPRRGYEQYF. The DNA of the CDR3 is TGCGCCAGCAGCTTGGAACCCAGGAGGGGTTACGAGCAGTACTTC.

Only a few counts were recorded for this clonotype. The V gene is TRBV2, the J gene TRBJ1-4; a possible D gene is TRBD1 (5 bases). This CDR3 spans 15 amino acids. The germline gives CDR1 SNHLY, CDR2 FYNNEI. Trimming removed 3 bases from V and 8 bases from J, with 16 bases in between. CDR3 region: CASSERGGAREKLFF. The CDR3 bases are TGTGCCAGCAGTGAGCGCGGTGGGGCCCGGGAAAAACTGTTTTTT.